The 12 T cell receptor beta chains below come from one sample, sequenced in a study of spatial heterogeneity in lung cancer. Study-wide findings and caveats: Intratumoral expanded alpha and beta TCR counts were found to track tumor mutation counts.

Time point specified: sample taken at primary tumor resection. The antigens of these receptors remain unknown. Using its own MiXCR run on the 5' RACE reads, TCRdb lists one record per CDR3 protein. The sample consists of approximately 23,000 distinct CDR3 sequences, less than 5% of them appearing once. Source: lung tumor tissue, taken at surgery. The receptors were sampled from a male donor with early-stage non-small cell lung cancer.

Ten or more counts support this clonotype. The genes are TRBV7-2 and TRBJ2-5; D not certain. Trimming left V 0 bases short and J 0 bases short, with 5 bases between. This CDR3 region has 14 residues. Germline CDR1 and CDR2: SGHTA and FQGNSA. CDR3 in amino acids: CASSLAGNQETQYF. In DNA, the CDR3 is TGTGCCAGCAGCTTAGCCGGTAACCAAGAGACCCAGTACTTC.

This clonotype was seen repeatedly, ten times or more. V gene TRBV6-6 combines with J gene TRBJ2-7, with unresolved D. Germline assignment: CDR1 MNHNY and CDR2 SVGAGI (reference sequence). Trimming shortened V by 6 bases and J by 2 bases, and 8 bases separated the two germline ends. This CDR3 contains 12 residues. CDR3 sequence (DNA): TGTGCCAGCAGATACCGAGCCTACGAGCAGTACTTC. It yields the protein CASRYRAYEQYF.

V is TRBV2 and J is TRBJ2-7, with TRBD1 matching 9 bases. Germline V gene sequence: CDR1 SNHLY, CDR2 FYNNEI. The CDR3 is 14 amino acids. V was clipped by 5 bases and J by 3 bases; unmatched bases: 5. This CDR3 reads CASSLGQGIYEQYF. CDR3 bases: TGTGCCAGCAGTTTAGGACAGGGGATCTACGAGCAGTACTTC.

Many counts were recorded for this clonotype. This chain joins TRBV27 and TRBJ2-7; 8 nucleotides line up with TRBD2. Germline V gene data show CDR1 as MNHEY and CDR2 as SMNVEV (reference sequence). V lost 8 bases to trimming and J lost 4 bases; unmatched junction nucleotides: 1. The CDR3 is made up of 11 amino acids. CDR3 DNA sequence: TGTGCCAGCCGGGGGGGGTACGAGCAGTACTTC. Amino acids: CASRGGYEQYF.

This clonotype was seen many times. The rearrangement links TRBV5-1 to TRBJ2-3; 10 bases line up with TRBD1. The CDR3 covers 15 residues. J was trimmed by 3 bases and V by 3 bases; bases with no gene match: 4. Germline lookup yields CDR1 SGHRS and CDR2 YFSETQ. The DNA for the CDR3 is TGCGCCAGCAGCTCCGGGACAGGGGTAACAGATACGCAGTATTTT. Protein sequence: CASSSGTGVTDTQYF.

The chain recombines TRBV7-9 with TRBJ2-5; weak D call: TRBD2 (5 bases). CDR3 length: 14 amino acids. The germline V and J ends were trimmed by 0 bases and 1 base, with 6 bases remaining between them. Germline V lookup: CDR1 SEHNR, CDR2 FQNEAQ (reference sequence). Here the CDR3 DNA reads TGTGCCAGCAGCTTAGCTAGCGCCCAAGAGACCCAGTACTTC. As protein: CASSLASAQETQYF. The full variable domain, completed using reference TRBV7-9 and TRBJ2-5, is DTGVSQNPRHKITKRGQNVTFRCDPISEHNRLYWYRQTLGQGPEFLTYFQNEAQLEKSRLLSDRFSAERPKGSFSTLEIQRTEQGDSAMYLCASSLASAQETQYFGPGTRLLVL.

This clonotype has a count of ten or more. The chain recombines TRBV2 with TRBJ1-1, with D uncertain. Per germline, CDR1 SNHLY and CDR2 FYNNEI. Trimming cost V 6 bases and J 6 bases, with 8 bases left between them. The CDR3 is made up of 11 amino acids. The CDR3 here is CASRGWSEAFF. The CDR3 DNA is TGTGCCAGCAGAGGCTGGTCTGAAGCTTTCTTT.

This clonotype was counted ten times or more. The chain joins TRBV29-1 to TRBJ2-6, with D possibly matching TRBD1 (6 bases). The CDR3 sequence is 14 residues long. Looked up from germline, CDR1 is SQVTM and CDR2 is ANQGSEA. With 4 bases removed from V and 2 bases from J, the gap between germline ends came to 9 bases. The CDR3 spells CSVASGAGANVLTF. In nucleotides, the CDR3 is TGCAGCGTTGCCTCAGGGGCTGGGGCCAACGTCCTGACTTTC.

This clonotype was recorded at least ten times. The gene calls are TRBV28 and TRBJ1-3; D is ambiguous. The germline CDR1 and CDR2 sequences are MDHEN and SYDVKM. V lost 3 bases and J 6 bases, leaving 12 bases between the germline ends. The CDR3 consists of 14 residues. For the CDR3, the DNA is TGTGCCAGCAGTTTTGAGGGATTTGAAAACACCATATATTTT. Translation gives CASSFEGFENTIYF.

By sample share, this clonotype is medium-sized. The chain recombines TRBV29-1 with TRBJ1-4; D is possibly TRBD1 (6 bases). Germline V gene data show CDR1 as SQVTM and CDR2 as ANQGSEA. V lost 6 bases and J lost 9, with 14 bases in between. The length of the CDR3 is 12 residues. CDR3: CSVDSTGQKLFF. The CDR3 DNA is TGCAGCGTCGACTCGACAGGCCAAAAACTGTTTTTT.

This clonotype was observed at least ten times. This clone may be a read error of a much larger clone one base away. The genes are TRBV29-1 and TRBJ2-3, with D hard to call. Trimming left V 7 bases short and J 4 bases short, with 9 bases between. The CDR3 runs 11 residues. Germline V gene lookup returns CDR1 SQVTM and CDR2 ANQGSEA. CDR3 bases: TGCAGCGCCGGAAGGGCAGATACGCAGTATTTT. Its protein is CSAGRADTQYF.

Relative to its sample, this clonotype is medium-sized (0.01 to 0.1%). The chain links TRBV27 to TRBJ2-3; D remains unclear. Germline CDR1 MNHEY, CDR2 SMNVEV (reference sequence). The CDR3 is 13 residues long. Trimming removed 2 bases from V and 5 bases from J, with 8 bases in between. CDR3 coding DNA: TGTGCCAGCAGTTTAAGGCGTCAAGATACGCAGTATTTT. This translates into CASSLRRQDTQYF.